This is a list of T cell receptor beta chains from one sample in a study of T-cell memory formation after mild COVID-19. TCRdb re-analysed the 5' RACE reads in MiXCR, keeping a single row per CDR3 protein. Among 450,000 to 650,000 distinct CDR3 sequences listed, roughly 18% were seen once. The material sequenced was PBMCs or a T cell subset sorted from them (not recorded which). The origin of the receptors is an adult woman who had mild COVID-19 (a few samples of this study predate the infection). Cell type and time point are not known. CDR3s include the opening cysteine and the closing phenylalanine or tryptophan. D genes are given only for firm matches. The size entry is marked missing in some rows and otherwise reads once, few, many or a size class.

size,D,J,V,DNA,CDR3
NA,TRBD1,TRBJ2-7,TRBV12-3/TRBV12-4,TGTGCCAGCAGACCGGACAGGGGGCAAGGTTACGAGCAGTACTTC,CASRPDRGQGYEQYF
NA,NA,TRBJ2-3,TRBV2,TGTGGAGGGCGTAGCACAGATACGCAGTATTTT,CGGRSTDTQYF
NA,NA,TRBJ1-1,TRBV30,TGTGCCTGGAGTGAACAAGTAGGGTCAGAAGCTTTCTTT,CAWSEQVGSEAFF
many,TRBD1,TRBJ2-1,TRBV20-1,TGCAGTGCTCAAACCGGGACAGGGAACAATGAGCAGTTCTTC,CSAQTGTGNNEQFF
NA,TRBD2,TRBJ2-1,TRBV5-1,TGCGCCAGCAGCTCGCGGACTAGCGGCGGGTTTCTCAATGAGCAGTTCTTC,CASSSRTSGGFLNEQFF
NA,NA,TRBJ2-3,TRBV19,TGTGCCAGTAGTATGCGGATCCGGGATCTCGATACGCAGTATTTT,CASSMRIRDLDTQYF
few,NA,TRBJ1-1,TRBV3-1,TGTGCCAGCCGGGGGGCCACTGAAGCTTTCTTT,CASRGATEAFF
few,TRBD1,TRBJ1-1,TRBV29-1,TGCAGCGTCCGATCAACAGGGGGACGCATCACTGAAGCTTTCTTT,CSVRSTGGRITEAFF
NA,NA,TRBJ2-3,TRBV7-8,TGTGCCAGCAGCTTCGTGCACAGATCCACAGATACGCAGTATTTT,CASSFVHRSTDTQYF
NA,NA,TRBJ1-2,TRBV29-1,TGCAGCGCTCTCCTGGGGGGGCTTTCCACCTTC,CSALLGGLSTF
NA,TRBD1,TRBJ1-2,TRBV12-3/TRBV12-4,TGTGCCAGCAGTCCCGGACAGGGGTCTATTCGCTACACCTTC,CASSPGQGSIRYTF
NA,NA,TRBJ2-3,TRBV5-1,TGCGCCAGCAGCCCGAGGGACTTTCGAGATACGCAGTATTTT,CASSPRDFRDTQYF
few,NA,TRBJ1-1,TRBV12-3/TRBV12-4,TGTGCCAGCAAAGTGAACACTGAAGCTTTCTTT,CASKVNTEAFF
many,TRBD1,TRBJ2-7,TRBV12-3/TRBV12-4,TGTGCCAGCAGCCCATACAGGGGTTACGAGCAGTACTTC,CASSPYRGYEQYF
few,TRBD2,TRBJ2-1,TRBV12-3/TRBV12-4,TGTGCCAGCAGGGGACTAGCTGGCCCTTGGGATGAGCAGTTCTTC,CASRGLAGPWDEQFF
few,NA,TRBJ2-7,TRBV7-9,TGTGCCAGCAGCTTAGGGGACCTCCTCTCCTACGAGCAGTACTTC,CASSLGDLLSYEQYF
NA,NA,TRBJ1-1,TRBV4-3,TGCGCCAGCAGCCAAGATTTAGGGACTGAAGCTTTCTTT,CASSQDLGTEAFF
few,TRBD2,TRBJ2-4,TRBV10-3,TGTGCCATCAGTTCTAGCGGGAGGGCCTCGTCGAACATTCAGTACTTC,CAISSSGRASSNIQYF
NA,TRBD2,TRBJ2-3,TRBV5-4,TGTGCCAGCAGCTGGACTAGCGGGAGTAGTACAGATACGCAGTATTTT,CASSWTSGSSTDTQYF
NA,TRBD2,TRBJ2-2,TRBV29-1,TGCAGCGTCGTTAGCGGGAGGGGGAACACCGGGGAGCTGTTTTTT,CSVVSGRGNTGELFF
NA,NA,TRBJ1-1,TRBV5-1,TGCGCCAGCAGCTCCGACCCCCGGGACGGCGTCACTGAAGCTTTCTTT,CASSSDPRDGVTEAFF
few,TRBD2,TRBJ2-2,TRBV7-8,TGTGCCTGCCGGGGACTAGCGGGGGTGTACACCGGGGAGCTGTTTTTT,CACRGLAGVYTGELFF
NA,NA,TRBJ2-7,TRBV15,TGTGCCACCAGCGCTACGGACGAGCAGTACTTC,CATSATDEQYF
NA,TRBD1,TRBJ2-7,TRBV25-1,TGTGCCAGCCAGGACAGGACTCCCTACGAGCAGTACTTC,CASQDRTPYEQYF
few,TRBD1,TRBJ2-7,TRBV7-8,TGTGCCAGCAGCTTAGGTGCGGCAGGGGGCTCCTACGAGCAGTACTTC,CASSLGAAGGSYEQYF
NA,NA,TRBJ1-1,TRBV4-1,TGCGCCAGCAGCCACCTCGGCAGGGAGGGCACTGAAGCTTTCTTT,CASSHLGREGTEAFF
few,NA,TRBJ2-2,TRBV5-1,TGCGCCAGCAGCTTGGAATTAGCGGAGAACACCGGGGAGCTGTTTTTT,CASSLELAENTGELFF
few,NA,TRBJ2-1,TRBV27,TGTGCCAGCAGTTCAATGGGGCATAATGAGCAGTTCTTC,CASSSMGHNEQFF
NA,TRBD2,TRBJ2-7,TRBV15,TGTGCCACCAGCAGACGACTAGCGGGCTTATGGGGCGAGCAGTACTTC,CATSRRLAGLWGEQYF
few,TRBD1,TRBJ2-2,TRBV18,TGTGCCAGCTCACCATCCAGGACAGGGAGCGCCGGGGAGCTGTTTTTT,CASSPSRTGSAGELFF
NA,TRBD1,TRBJ2-1,TRBV4-3,TGCGCCAGCAGCCAAGATCCGCTCCTGAGGACAGGGTCCAATGAGCAGTTCTTC,CASSQDPLLRTGSNEQFF
NA,NA,TRBJ1-2,TRBV9,TGTGCCAGCAGCCAGGGGAGAAGCGATGGCTACACCTTC,CASSQGRSDGYTF
NA,NA,TRBJ1-1,TRBV5-1,TGCGCCAGCAGCCGGGGGTATGAAGCTTTCTTT,CASSRGYEAFF
NA,TRBD2,TRBJ2-1,TRBV5-1,TGCGCCAGCAGCTTTGTGGCGGGAGGGTTCTATGAGCAGTTCTTC,CASSFVAGGFYEQFF
NA,NA,TRBJ2-7,TRBV7-9,TGTGCCAGCAGCAGACCATCAGGGGACCAGCAGTACTTC,CASSRPSGDQQYF
NA,NA,TRBJ1-4,TRBV23-1,TGCGCCAGCAGTCGGAGGGGACGGGGTGAAAAACTGTTTTTT,CASSRRGRGEKLFF
NA,NA,TRBJ2-7,TRBV24-1,TGTGCCACCAGTGATCCACGGGACCGCCGGGACGAGCAGTACTTC,CATSDPRDRRDEQYF
few,NA,TRBJ2-3,TRBV4-2,TGTGCCAGCAGCCAACGTATTAGGGGCACAGATACGCAGTATTTT,CASSQRIRGTDTQYF
NA,NA,TRBJ1-1,TRBV7-2,TGTGCCAGCAGCTTAGCGGGAGTAGTTGAAGCTTTCTTT,CASSLAGVVEAFF
many,TRBD1,TRBJ2-1,TRBV9,TGTGCCAGCAGCGCCGGAGGCGGGACAGGGGATGAGCAGTTCTTC,CASSAGGGTGDEQFF
NA,NA,TRBJ1-2,TRBV5-1,TGCGCCAGCAGCTTGGCAGGGGATAACTATGGCTACACCTTC,CASSLAGDNYGYTF
NA,NA,TRBJ2-5,TRBV5-1,TGCGCCAGCCGCCCAGGGGGAGGAGAGACCCAGTACTTC,CASRPGGGETQYF
NA,TRBD1,TRBJ2-1,TRBV7-9,TGTGCCAGCAGCTTAGCGGGAGCTGGTACAGGGGATGAGCAGTTCTTC,CASSLAGAGTGDEQFF
few,NA,TRBJ2-1,TRBV7-2,TGTGCCAGCAGCTTAGACAGAACCAATGAGCAGTTCTTC,CASSLDRTNEQFF
NA,TRBD1,TRBJ2-3,TRBV29-1,TGCAGCGTATATCTGGGACAGGACGCAGATACGCAGTATTTT,CSVYLGQDADTQYF
few,NA,TRBJ2-1,TRBV6-1,TGTGCCAGCAGCCTCTATACAGGGAAGTCCTACAATGAGCAGTTCTTC,CASSLYTGKSYNEQFF
few,NA,TRBJ2-7,TRBV20-1,TGCAGTGCTAGAGCGGAAAACTCCTACGAGCAGTACTTC,CSARAENSYEQYF
few,NA,TRBJ2-7,TRBV29-1,TGCAGCGTTGAACCCAGTTCCCACGAGCAGTACTTC,CSVEPSSHEQYF
few,NA,TRBJ1-2,TRBV14,TGTGCCAGCAGCCAAGATTGGCAAGGCAGTGGCTACACCTTC,CASSQDWQGSGYTF
NA,NA,TRBJ2-7,TRBV4-1,TGCGCCAGCAGCCGATCAGGGGTAGTCGAGCAGTACTTC,CASSRSGVVEQYF
few,NA,TRBJ1-1,TRBV11-2,TGTGCCAGCAGCTTAATCACTGAAGCTTTCTTT,CASSLITEAFF
NA,TRBD2,TRBJ2-7,TRBV6-2/TRBV6-3,TGTGCCAGCAGTTTCCGGGAGGCCGCCTCCTACGAGCAGTACTTC,CASSFREAASYEQYF
few,NA,TRBJ1-5,TRBV29-1,TGCAGCGGGGGACTGAGGCGGAGGCAGCCCCAGCATTTT,CSGGLRRRQPQHF
NA,NA,TRBJ2-2,TRBV7-9,TGTGCCAGCAGCTTAGAATTCGCCAGGGCCACCGGGGAGCTGTTTTTT,CASSLEFARATGELFF
few,NA,TRBJ2-7,TRBV4-1,TGCGCCAGCAGCCACCAGGGACAGCGGGGGCTCGAGCAGTACTTC,CASSHQGQRGLEQYF
NA,NA,TRBJ1-5,TRBV2,TGTGCCAGCAGTGAAGCGAGGACAGGCAATCAGCCCCAGCATTTT,CASSEARTGNQPQHF
NA,TRBD2,TRBJ2-1,TRBV20-1,TGCAGTGCTAGAGATGGCGGGGGGGCCTACAATGAGCAGTTCTTC,CSARDGGGAYNEQFF